Each of the 15 T cell receptor beta chains below was sequenced from the same sample in a study of OX40 agonist ivuxolimab in advanced cancers. TCRdb keeps only in-frame clones here, not all; method: immunoSEQ multiplex PCR. The table has roughly 60,000 clones, 91% seen once; the top ten hold 3.5% to 4%. The sample here was CD4+ or CD8+ T cells sorted from blood, taken in a trial of the OX40 agonist ivuxolimab. These receptors were obtained from an adult with an advanced solid tumor such as melanoma, head and neck, liver or kidney cancer.

The chain uses TRBV7-9 and TRBJ2-4; D may be TRBD1 (6 bases). Germline CDR1 reads SEHNR; CDR2 reads FQNEAQ (reference sequence). The CDR3 extends over 17 amino acids. The V gene lost 0 bases and the J gene lost 1 base, with 13 bases spanning the gap. This chain's CDR3 is CASSLASKGEAKNIQYF. CDR3 nucleotide sequence: TGTGCCAGCAGCTTAGCTAGCAAGGGGGAGGCCAAAAACATTCAGTACTTC.

The V call is TRBV27, the J call TRBJ1-5; weak D call: TRBD1 (6 bases). CDR3 length: 14 amino acids. Germline values: CDR1 MNHEY, CDR2 SMNVEV (reference sequence). With 3 bases removed from V and 4 bases from J, the gap between germline ends came to 10 bases. The CDR3 DNA follows: TGTGCCAGCAGTTTGGGGGCGCCTAATCAGCCCCAGCATTTT. Protein product: CASSLGAPNQPQHF.

This clone was recorded once. The chain employs TRBV28 and TRBJ2-1; 11 nucleotides align to TRBD2. Germline CDR1 MDHEN, CDR2 SYDVKM. The CDR3 is 17 amino acids. Losses at the gene ends were 3 bases for V and 1 base for J; bases not matched to a gene: 5. The CDR3 is CASSFPTSGSSYNEQFF. CDR3 nucleotide sequence: TGTGCCAGCAGTTTTCCAACTAGCGGGAGTTCCTACAATGAGCAGTTCTTC.

The chain uses TRBV7-2 and TRBJ2-5; D is unclear. Germline values: CDR1 SGHTA, CDR2 FQGNSA. The CDR3 extends over 17 amino acids. Deletions cut 2 bases from V and 2 bases from J, with 18 bases between. The CDR3 loop is CASSLMIGAIGQETQYF. The CDR3 nucleotides are TGTGCCAGCAGCTTAATGATAGGTGCCATTGGACAAGAGACCCAGTACTTC.

In this sample, this clone turned up once. The chain carries TRBV6-5 and TRBJ2-7; possibly TRBD1 for D (6 bases). The CDR3 consists of 15 residues. V dropped 0 bases and J dropped 2 bases, with 11 bases sitting between them. Germline V gives CDR1 MNHEY, CDR2 SVGAGI. The CDR3 loop reads CASSYSYQGPYEQYF. CDR3 DNA: TGTGCCAGCAGTTACTCGTACCAGGGGCCCTACGAGCAGTACTTC.

This clone was recorded only once. This rearrangement joins TRBV4-2 to TRBJ1-1; no clear D gene. The CDR3 consists of 19 residues. The germline V gene encodes CDR1 LGHNA and CDR2 YNFKEQ. The ends were cut back, 0 bases at V and 0 bases at J, with 20 bases in the middle. The CDR3 nucleotides are TGTGCCAGCAGCCAAGATTCTTCATGGGCAGCTTCCATGAACACTGAAGCTTTCTTT. This translates into CASSQDSSWAASMNTEAFF.

This clone was counted only a few times. This sequence joins TRBV14 and TRBJ2-7; D gene unclear. CDR1 and CDR2 from the germline V gene are SGHDN and FVKESK. This CDR3 comprises 16 residues. Trimming removed 4 bases from V and 2 bases from J, with 18 bases in between. CDR3 protein: CASSPRLAMKTYEQYF. CDR3 DNA: TGTGCCAGCAGCCCAAGGTTGGCAATGAAAACCTACGAGCAGTACTTC. Full variable domain (remainder filled in from reference TRBV14 and TRBJ2-7): EAGVTQFPSHSVIEKGQTVTLRCDPISGHDNLYWYRRVMGKEIKFLLHFVKESKQDESGMPNNRFLAERTGGTYSTLKVQPAELEDSGVYFCASSPRLAMKTYEQYFGPGTRLTVT.

The chain couples TRBV13 to TRBJ1-2; 9 bases match TRBD1. CDR1 PRHDT and CDR2 FYEKMQ come from the germline V gene (reference sequence). This CDR3 region has 14 residues. V trimming: 3 bases; J trimming: 7 bases; junction bases outside the gene matches: 6. The CDR3 loop reads CASSFWTGVGGYTF. The CDR3 coding sequence is TGTGCCAGCAGCTTCTGGACAGGGGTGGGTGGCTACACCTTC.

The chain recombines TRBV18 with TRBJ2-7; 10 bases agree with TRBD2. The trim removed 3 bases at V and 4 bases at J, leaving 6 bases unmatched. The CDR3 sequence is 15 residues long. Germline CDR1 reads KGHSH; CDR2 reads LQKENI. The chain's CDR3 is CASSPLAGDVYEQYF. CDR3 DNA: TGTGCCAGCTCACCCCTAGCGGGAGACGTATACGAGCAGTACTTC.

The chain employs TRBV27 and TRBJ1-2; D gene unclear. Per the germline V gene, CDR1 is MNHEY and CDR2 is SMNVEV (reference sequence). Trimming left V 0 bases short and J 9 bases short, with 14 bases between. The length of the CDR3 is 14 residues. The CDR3 sequence: CASSLSAGHDSYTF. CDR3 DNA sequence: TGTGCCAGCAGTTTATCGGCAGGCCATGACAGCTACACCTTC.

This clone was recorded only once. This sequence joins TRBV7-6 and TRBJ2-7; 10 bases line up with TRBD1. The CDR3 length is 13 residues. V trimming: 4 bases; J trimming: 4 bases; junction bases outside the gene matches: 1. Germline V gene data show CDR1 as SGHVS and CDR2 as FNYEAQ. CDR3 nucleotide sequence: TGTGCCAGCAGCTGGGACAGGGGTTACGAGCAGTACTTC. Translated, it gives CASSWDRGYEQYF. The full variable domain, in which reference TRBV7-6 and TRBJ2-7 provide the parts outside the CDR3, is GAGVSQSPRYKVTKRGQDVALRCDPISGHVSLYWYRQALGQGPEFLTYFNYEAQQDKSGLPNDRFSAERPEGSISTLTIQRTEQRDSAMYRCASSWDRGYEQYFGPGTRLTVT.

The rearrangement links TRBV11-2 to TRBJ2-5; the match to TRBD2 covers 9 bases. The length of the CDR3 is 17 residues. CDR1 is SGHAT, CDR2 FQNNGV, per germline. The junction had 12 bases not matched to a gene; V was cut back by 5 bases and J by 2 bases. CDR3 in DNA: TGTGCCAGCAGCCTTAGGCGGGAGGGCCTGGGGCAAGAGACCCAGTACTTC. Translated: CASSLRREGLGQETQYF.

The chain has TRBV27 and TRBJ1-3; D remains unclear. CDR1 is MNHEY, CDR2 SMNVEV, per germline (reference sequence). V lost 6 bases to trimming and J lost 0 bases, with 18 bases between them. This CDR3 region has 17 residues. The CDR3 nucleotides read TGTGCCAGCAGCCTTACTTATATTGCAAGCTCTGGAAACACCATATATTTT. Translation gives CASSLTYIASSGNTIYF.

The genes are TRBV5-1 and TRBJ2-2, with unresolved D. The germline V gene has CDR1 SGHRS and CDR2 YFSETQ. Trimming cost V 0 bases and J 8 bases, with 5 bases left between them. The CDR3 runs 12 residues. The CDR3 bases are TGCGCCAGCAGCTTGGTTTCGGGGGAGCTGTTTTTT. Amino acid sequence: CASSLVSGELFF.

This CDR3 is CSVEVGWANEQFF. CDR3 DNA: TGCAGCGTTGAAGTCGGATGGGCCAATGAGCAGTTCTTC. The genes are TRBV29-1 and TRBJ2-1; D unclear. This CDR3 has 13 amino acids. Germline values: CDR1 SQVTM, CDR2 ANQGSEA. V was clipped by 1 base and J by 6 bases, with 10 bases between them.